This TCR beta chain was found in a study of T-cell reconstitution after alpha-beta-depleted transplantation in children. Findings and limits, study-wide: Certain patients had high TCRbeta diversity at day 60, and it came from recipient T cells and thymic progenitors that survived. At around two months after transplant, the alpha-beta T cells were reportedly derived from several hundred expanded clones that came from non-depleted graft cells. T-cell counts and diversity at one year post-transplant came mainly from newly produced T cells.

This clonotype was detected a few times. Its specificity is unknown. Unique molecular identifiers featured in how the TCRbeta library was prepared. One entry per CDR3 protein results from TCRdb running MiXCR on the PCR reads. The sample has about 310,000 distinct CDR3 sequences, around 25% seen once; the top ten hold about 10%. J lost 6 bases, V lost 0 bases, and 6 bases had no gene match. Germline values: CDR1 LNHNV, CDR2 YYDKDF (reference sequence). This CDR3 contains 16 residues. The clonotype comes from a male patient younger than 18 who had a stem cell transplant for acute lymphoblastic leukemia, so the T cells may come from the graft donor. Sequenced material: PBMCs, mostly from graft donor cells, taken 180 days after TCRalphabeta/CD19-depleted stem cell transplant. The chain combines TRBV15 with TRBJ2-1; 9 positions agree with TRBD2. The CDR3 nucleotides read TGTGCCACCAGCAGAGATGGGACTAGCTTAGGCAATGAGCAGTTCTTC. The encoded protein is CATSRDGTSLGNEQFF.